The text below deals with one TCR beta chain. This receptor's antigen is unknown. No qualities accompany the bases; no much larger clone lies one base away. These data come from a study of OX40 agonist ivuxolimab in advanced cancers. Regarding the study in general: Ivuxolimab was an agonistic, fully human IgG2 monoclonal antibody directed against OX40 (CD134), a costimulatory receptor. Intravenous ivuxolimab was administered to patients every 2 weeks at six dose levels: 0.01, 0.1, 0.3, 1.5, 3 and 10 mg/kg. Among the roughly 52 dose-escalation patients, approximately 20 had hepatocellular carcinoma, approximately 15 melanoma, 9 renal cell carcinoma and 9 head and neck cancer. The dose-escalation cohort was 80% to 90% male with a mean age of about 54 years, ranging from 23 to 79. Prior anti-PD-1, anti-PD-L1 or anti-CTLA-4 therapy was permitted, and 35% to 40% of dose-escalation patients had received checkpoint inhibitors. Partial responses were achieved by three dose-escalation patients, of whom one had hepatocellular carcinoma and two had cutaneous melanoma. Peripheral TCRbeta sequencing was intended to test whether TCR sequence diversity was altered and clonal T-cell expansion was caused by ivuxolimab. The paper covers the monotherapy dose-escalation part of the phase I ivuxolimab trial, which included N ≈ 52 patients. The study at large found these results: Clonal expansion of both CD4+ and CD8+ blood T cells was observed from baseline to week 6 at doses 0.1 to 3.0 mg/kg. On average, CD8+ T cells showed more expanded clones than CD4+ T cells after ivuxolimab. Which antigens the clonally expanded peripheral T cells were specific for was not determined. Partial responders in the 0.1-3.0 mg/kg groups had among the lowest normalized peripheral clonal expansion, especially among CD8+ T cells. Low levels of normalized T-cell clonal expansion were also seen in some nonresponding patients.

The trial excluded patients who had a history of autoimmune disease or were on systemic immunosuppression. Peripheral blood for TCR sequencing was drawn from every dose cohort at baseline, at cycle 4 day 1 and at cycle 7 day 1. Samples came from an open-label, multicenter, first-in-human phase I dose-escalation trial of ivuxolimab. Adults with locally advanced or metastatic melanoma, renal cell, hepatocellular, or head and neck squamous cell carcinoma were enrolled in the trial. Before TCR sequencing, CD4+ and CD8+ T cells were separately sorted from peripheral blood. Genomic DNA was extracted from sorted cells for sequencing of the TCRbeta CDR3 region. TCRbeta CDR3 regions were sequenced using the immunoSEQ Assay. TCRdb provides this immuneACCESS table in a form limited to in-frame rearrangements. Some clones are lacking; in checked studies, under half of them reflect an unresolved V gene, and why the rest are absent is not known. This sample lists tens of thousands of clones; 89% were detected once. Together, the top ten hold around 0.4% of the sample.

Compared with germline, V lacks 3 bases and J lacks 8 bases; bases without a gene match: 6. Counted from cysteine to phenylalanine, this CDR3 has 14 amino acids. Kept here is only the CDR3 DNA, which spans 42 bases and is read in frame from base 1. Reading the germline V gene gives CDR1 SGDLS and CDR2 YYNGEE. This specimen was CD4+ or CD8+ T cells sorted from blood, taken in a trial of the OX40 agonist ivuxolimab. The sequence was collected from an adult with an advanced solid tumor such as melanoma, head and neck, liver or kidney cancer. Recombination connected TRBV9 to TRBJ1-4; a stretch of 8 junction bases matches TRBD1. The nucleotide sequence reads TGTGCCAGCAGCGACGACAGGGGCTTGGAAAAACTGTTTTTT. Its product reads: CASSDDRGLEKLFF.